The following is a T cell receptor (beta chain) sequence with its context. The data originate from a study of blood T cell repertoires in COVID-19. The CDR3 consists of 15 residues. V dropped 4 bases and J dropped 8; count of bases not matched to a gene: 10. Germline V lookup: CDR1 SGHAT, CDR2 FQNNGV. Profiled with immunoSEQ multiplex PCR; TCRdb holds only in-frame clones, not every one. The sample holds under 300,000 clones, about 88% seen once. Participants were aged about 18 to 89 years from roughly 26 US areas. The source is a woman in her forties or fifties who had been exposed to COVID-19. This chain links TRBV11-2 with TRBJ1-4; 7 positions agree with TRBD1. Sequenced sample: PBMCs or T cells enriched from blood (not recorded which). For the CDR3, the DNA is TGTGCCAGCAGCTCACTCCGGGACAGCAGGGAAAAACTGTTTTTT. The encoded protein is CASSSLRDSREKLFF.